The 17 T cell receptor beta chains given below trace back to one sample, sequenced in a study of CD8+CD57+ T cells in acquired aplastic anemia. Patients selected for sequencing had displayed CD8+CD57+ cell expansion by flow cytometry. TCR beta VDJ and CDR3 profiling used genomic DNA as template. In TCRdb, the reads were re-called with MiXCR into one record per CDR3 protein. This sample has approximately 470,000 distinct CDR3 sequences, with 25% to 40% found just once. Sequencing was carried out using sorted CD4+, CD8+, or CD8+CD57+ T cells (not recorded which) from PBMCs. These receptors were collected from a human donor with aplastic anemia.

The CDR3 loop is CASSLNWDAKLNTEAFF. In DNA, the CDR3 is TGCGCCAGCAGCTTGAATTGGGACGCTAAACTTAACACTGAAGCTTTCTTT. J is TRBJ1-1 and V is TRBV5-1; possible D gene TRBD1, 5 bases. Germline CDR1 SGHRS, CDR2 YFSETQ. The CDR3 runs to 17 residues. Trimming stripped 1 base from V and 2 bases from J, with 18 bases between.

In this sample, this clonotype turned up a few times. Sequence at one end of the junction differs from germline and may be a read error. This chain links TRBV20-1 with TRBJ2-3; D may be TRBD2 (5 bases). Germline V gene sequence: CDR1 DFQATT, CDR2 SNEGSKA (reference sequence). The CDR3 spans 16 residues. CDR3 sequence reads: CSARAAEGISTDTQYF. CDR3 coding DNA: TGCAGTGCCAGAGCGGCGGAAGGAATTAGCACAGATACGCAGTATTTT.

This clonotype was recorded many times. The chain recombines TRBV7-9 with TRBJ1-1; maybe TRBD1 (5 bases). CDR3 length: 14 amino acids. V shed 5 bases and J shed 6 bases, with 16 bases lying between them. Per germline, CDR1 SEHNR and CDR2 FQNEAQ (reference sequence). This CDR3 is CASSGDRGGPEAFF. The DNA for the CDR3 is TGTGCCAGCAGCGGAGACAGAGGTGGGCCTGAAGCTTTCTTT.

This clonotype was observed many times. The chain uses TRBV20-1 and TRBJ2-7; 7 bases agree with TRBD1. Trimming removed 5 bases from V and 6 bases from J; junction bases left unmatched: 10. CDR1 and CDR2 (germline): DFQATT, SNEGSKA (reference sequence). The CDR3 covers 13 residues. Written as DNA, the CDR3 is TGCAGTGCTCAGTCGGGACAGCTCGGCGAGCAGTACTTC. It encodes CSAQSGQLGEQYF.

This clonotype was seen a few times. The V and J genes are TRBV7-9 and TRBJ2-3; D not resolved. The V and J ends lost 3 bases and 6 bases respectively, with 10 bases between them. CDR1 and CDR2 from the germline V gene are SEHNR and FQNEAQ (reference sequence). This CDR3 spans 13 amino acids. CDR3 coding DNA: TGTGCCAGCAGCTTGGATATACAGGATACGCAGTATTTT. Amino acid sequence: CASSLDIQDTQYF.

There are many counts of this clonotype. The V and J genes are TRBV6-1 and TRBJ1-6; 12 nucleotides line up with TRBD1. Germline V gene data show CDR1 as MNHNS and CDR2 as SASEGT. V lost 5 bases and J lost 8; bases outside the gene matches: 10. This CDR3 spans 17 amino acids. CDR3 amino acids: CASSRQPGQGADSPLHF. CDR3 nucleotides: TGTGCCAGCAGTCGCCAACCGGGACAGGGGGCGGATTCACCCCTCCACTTT.

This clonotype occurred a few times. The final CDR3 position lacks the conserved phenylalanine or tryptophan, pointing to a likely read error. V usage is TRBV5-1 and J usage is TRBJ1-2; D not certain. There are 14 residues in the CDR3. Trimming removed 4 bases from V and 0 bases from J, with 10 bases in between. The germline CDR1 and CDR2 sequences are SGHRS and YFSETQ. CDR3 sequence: CASSLGETNYGYTI. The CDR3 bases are TGCGCCAGCAGCCTGGGAGAGACTAACTATGGCTACACCATC.

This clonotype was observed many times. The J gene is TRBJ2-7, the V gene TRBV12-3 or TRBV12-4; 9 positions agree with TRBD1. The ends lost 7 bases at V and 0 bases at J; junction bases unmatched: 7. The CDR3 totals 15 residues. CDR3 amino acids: CASTVTGGGSYEQYF. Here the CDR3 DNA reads TGTGCCAGCACCGTAACAGGGGGCGGCTCCTACGAGCAGTACTTC.

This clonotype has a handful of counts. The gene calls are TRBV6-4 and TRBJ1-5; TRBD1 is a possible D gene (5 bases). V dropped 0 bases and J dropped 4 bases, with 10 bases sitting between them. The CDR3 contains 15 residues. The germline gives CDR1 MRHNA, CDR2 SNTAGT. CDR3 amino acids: CASSDSFGGNQPQHF. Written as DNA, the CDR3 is TGTGCCAGCAGTGACTCTTTTGGGGGGAATCAGCCCCAGCATTTT.

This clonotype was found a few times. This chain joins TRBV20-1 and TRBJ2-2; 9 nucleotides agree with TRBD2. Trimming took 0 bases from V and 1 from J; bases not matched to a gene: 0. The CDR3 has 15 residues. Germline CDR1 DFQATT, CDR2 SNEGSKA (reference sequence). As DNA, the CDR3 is TGCAGTGCTAGAGAGCGGGAGGGGAACACCGGGGAGCTGTTTTTT. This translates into CSAREREGNTGELFF.

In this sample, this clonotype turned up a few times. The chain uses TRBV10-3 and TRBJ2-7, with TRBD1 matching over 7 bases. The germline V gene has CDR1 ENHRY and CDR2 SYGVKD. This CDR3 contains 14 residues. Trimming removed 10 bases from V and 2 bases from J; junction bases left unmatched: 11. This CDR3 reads CASRQDRRPYEQYF. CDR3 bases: TGTGCCAGCAGACAGGACAGGCGACCCTACGAGCAGTACTTC.

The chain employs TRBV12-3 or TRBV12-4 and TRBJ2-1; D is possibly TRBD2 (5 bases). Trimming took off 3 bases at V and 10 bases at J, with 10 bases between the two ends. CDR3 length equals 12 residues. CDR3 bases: TGTGCCAGCAGTTTCGGGCGGGTCGAGCAGTTCTTC. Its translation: CASSFGRVEQFF.

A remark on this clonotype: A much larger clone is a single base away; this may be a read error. CDR3 in DNA: TGTGTCAGCTCCGGGTCCGGACGCTCCTACGAGCAGTACTTC. It specifies CVSSGSGRSYEQYF. The chain joins TRBV14 to TRBJ2-7, with D uncertain. This CDR3 has 14 residues. Germline values: CDR1 SGHDN, CDR2 FVKESK.

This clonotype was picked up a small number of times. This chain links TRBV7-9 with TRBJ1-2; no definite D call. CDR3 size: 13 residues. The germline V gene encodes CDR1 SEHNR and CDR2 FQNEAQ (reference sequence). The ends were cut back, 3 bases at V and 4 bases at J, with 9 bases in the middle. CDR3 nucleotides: TGTGCCAGCAGCTTGGGCGTGGGCTATGGCTACACCTTC. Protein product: CASSLGVGYGYTF.

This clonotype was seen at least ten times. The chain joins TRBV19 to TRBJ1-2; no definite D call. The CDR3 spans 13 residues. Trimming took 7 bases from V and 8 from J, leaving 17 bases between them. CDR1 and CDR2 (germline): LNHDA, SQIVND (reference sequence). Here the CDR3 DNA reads TGTGCCAGTACCACCGCCCCCGCGGGAGGCTACACCTTC. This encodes CASTTAPAGGYTF.

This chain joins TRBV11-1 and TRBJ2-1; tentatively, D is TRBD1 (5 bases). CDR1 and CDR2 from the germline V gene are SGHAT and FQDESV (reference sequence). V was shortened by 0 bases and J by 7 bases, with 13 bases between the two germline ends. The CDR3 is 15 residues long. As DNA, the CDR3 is TGTGCCAGCAGCTTAGCAGGGGCCAGTATGAATGAGCAGTTCTTC. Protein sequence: CASSLAGASMNEQFF.

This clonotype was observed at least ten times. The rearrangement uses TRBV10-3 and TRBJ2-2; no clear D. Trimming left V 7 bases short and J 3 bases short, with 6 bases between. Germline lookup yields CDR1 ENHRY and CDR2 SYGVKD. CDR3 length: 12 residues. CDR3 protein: CAITPDTGELFF. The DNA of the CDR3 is TGTGCCATCACCCCGGACACCGGGGAGCTGTTTTTT.